Sequencing of this T cell receptor (beta chain) was carried out in a study of T cells after yellow fever vaccination. Study-wide context: The authors prepared low-cell-number fractions using SMART-Seq v4 Ultra Low Input.

MiXCR, run by TCRdb on the 5' RACE reads, gives a single entry per CDR3 protein. The sample yields about 52,000 distinct CDR3 sequences, 6.5% to 8% seen once. Study results and caveats: A large majority of primary-vaccination clones showed up again after the booster (96% CD4, 85% to 90% CD8). The study found a weaker secondary response that peaked faster, day 5 versus 15.

The source is a man aged 18 to 30 who received the YFV17D yellow fever vaccine. The source was CD8+ T cells not binding an NS4B(214-222) dextramer, sorted from PBMCs, collected approximately 40 days after the first yellow fever vaccination.

The CDR3 loop reads CASSFGGGGQYF. The CDR3, as DNA: TGTGCCAGCAGTTTTGGGGGGGGCGGGCAGTACTTC. V and J are TRBV12-3 or TRBV12-4 and TRBJ2-7, with D maybe TRBD2 (7 bases). The length of the CDR3 is 12 residues. The V end was cut by 3 bases, the J end by 9 bases, with 12 bases between.